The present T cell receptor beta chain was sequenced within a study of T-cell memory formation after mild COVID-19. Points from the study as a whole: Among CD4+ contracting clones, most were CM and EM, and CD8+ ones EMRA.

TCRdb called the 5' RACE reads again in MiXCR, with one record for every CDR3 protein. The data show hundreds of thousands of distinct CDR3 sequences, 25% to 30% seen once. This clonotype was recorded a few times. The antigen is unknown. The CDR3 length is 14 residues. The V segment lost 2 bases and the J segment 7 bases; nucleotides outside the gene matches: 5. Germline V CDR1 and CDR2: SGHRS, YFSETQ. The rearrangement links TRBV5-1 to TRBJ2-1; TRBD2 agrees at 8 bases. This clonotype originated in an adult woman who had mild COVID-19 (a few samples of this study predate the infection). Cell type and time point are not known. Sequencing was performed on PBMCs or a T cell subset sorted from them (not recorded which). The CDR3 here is CASSFRLALNEQFF. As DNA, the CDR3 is TGCGCCAGCAGCTTCAGACTAGCGCTAAATGAGCAGTTCTTC.